Described below is a single T cell receptor beta chain sequence and its context. Its target is not known. This sample stems from a study of T-cell memory formation after mild COVID-19. General observations from the study: Nothing confirmed that second-wave clones peaking on day 37 were specific for SARS-CoV-2.

The V and J ends lost 4 bases and 5 bases respectively, with 8 bases between them. This CDR3 spans 13 amino acids. Germline loops: CDR1 SNHLY, CDR2 FYNNEI. With constant-segment primers, 5'RACE yielded cDNA libraries of TCR alpha and TCR beta that carried sample barcodes and UMIs. TCRdb called the 5' RACE reads again in MiXCR, with one record for every CDR3 protein. This sample carries over 120,000 distinct CDR3 sequences, approximately 25% of them seen once, and the ten largest clones take roughly a quarter. The J gene is TRBJ2-2, the V gene TRBV2, with unresolved D. This receptor was taken from an adult woman who had mild COVID-19 (a few samples of this study predate the infection). Cell type and time point are not known. Sequencing was performed on PBMCs or a T cell subset sorted from them (not recorded which). The CDR3 bases are TGTGCCAGCAGTGGGGCCCGAACCGGGGAGCTGTTTTTT. Protein: CASSGARTGELFF. The full variable domain, completed using reference TRBV2 and TRBJ2-2, is EPEVTQTPSHQVTQMGQEVILRCVPISNHLYFYWYRQILGQKVEFLVSFYNNEISEKSEIFDDQFSVERPDGSNFTLKIRSTKLEDSAMYFCASSGARTGELFFGEGSRLTVL.